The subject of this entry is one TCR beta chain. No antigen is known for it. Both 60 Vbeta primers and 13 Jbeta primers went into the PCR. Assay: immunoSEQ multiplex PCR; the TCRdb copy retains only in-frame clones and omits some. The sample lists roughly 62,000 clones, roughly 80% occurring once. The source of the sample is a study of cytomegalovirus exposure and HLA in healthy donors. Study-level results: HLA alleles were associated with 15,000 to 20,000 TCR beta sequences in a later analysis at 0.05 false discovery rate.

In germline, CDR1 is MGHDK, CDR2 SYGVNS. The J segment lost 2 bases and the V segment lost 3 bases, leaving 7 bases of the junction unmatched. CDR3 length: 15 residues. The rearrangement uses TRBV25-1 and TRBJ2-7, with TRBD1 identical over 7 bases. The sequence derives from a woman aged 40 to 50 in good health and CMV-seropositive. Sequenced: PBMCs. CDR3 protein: CASSDGRGFTYEQYF. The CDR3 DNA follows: TGTGCCAGCAGTGATGGCAGGGGGTTTACCTACGAGCAGTACTTC.